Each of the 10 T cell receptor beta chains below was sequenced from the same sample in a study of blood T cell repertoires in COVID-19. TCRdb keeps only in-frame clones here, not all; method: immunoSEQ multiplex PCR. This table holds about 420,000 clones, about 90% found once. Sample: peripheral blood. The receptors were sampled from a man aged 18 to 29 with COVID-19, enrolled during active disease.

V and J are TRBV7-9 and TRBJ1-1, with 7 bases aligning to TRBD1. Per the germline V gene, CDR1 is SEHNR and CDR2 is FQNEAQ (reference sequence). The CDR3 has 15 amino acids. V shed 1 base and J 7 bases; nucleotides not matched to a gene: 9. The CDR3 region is CASSLGRDSIYEAFF. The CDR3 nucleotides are TGTGCCAGCAGCTTAGGTAGGGACAGCATCTATGAAGCTTTCTTT.

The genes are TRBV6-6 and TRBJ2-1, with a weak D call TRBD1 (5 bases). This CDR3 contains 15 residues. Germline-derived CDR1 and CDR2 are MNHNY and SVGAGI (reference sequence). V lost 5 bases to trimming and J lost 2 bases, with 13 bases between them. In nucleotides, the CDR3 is TGTGCCAGCAGTCGACAGTCCCCCACCTACAATGAGCAGTTCTTC. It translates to CASSRQSPTYNEQFF.

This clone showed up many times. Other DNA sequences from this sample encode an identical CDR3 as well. The CDR3 bases are TGTGCCAGCAGCGCCACTAGCGGGCCCTACAATGAGCAGTTCTTC. As protein: CASSATSGPYNEQFF. The rearrangement joins TRBV7-2 to TRBJ2-1; 9 bases are shared with TRBD2. The germline CDR1 and CDR2 sequences are SGHTA and FQGNSA. CDR3 size: 15 residues. Losses at the gene ends were 5 bases for V and 2 bases for J; bases not matched to a gene: 4.

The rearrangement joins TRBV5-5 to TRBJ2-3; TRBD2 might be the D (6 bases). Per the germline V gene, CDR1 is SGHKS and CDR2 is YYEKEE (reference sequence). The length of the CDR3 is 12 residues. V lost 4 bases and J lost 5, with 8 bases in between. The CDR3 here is CASSRLVDTQYF. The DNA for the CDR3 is TGTGCCAGCAGCCGACTAGTAGATACGCAGTATTTT.

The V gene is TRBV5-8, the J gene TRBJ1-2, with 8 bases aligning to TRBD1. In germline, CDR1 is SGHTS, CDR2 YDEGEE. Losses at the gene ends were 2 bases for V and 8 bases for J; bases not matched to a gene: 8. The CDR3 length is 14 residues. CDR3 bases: TGTGCCAGCAGCTTCCTGGACAGGGTTATGGGCTACACCTTC. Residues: CASSFLDRVMGYTF.

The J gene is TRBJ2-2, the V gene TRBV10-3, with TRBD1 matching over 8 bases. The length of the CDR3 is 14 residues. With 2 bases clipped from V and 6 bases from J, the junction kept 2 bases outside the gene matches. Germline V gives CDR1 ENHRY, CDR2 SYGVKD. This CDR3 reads CAISEPQGAGELFF. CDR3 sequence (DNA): TGTGCCATCAGTGAGCCACAGGGGGCCGGGGAGCTGTTTTTT.

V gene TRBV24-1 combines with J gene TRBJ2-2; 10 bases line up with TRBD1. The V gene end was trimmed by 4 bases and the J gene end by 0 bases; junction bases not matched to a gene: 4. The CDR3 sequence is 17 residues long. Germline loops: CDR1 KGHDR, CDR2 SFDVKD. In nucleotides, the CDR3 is TGTGCCACCAGTGACCTCGGACAGGGGGCGAACACCGGGGAGCTGTTTTTT. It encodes CATSDLGQGANTGELFF.

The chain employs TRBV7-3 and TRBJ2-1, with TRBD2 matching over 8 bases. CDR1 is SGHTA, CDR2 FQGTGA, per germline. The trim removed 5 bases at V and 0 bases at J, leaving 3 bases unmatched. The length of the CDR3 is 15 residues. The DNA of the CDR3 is TGTGCCAGCAGCATAAGCGGGAGCTCCTACAATGAGCAGTTCTTC. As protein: CASSISGSSYNEQFF. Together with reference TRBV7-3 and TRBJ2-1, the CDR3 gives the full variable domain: GAGVSQTPSNKVTEKGKYVELRCDPISGHTALYWYRQSLGQGPEFLIYFQGTGAADDSGLPNDRFFAVRPEGSVSTLKIQRTERGDSAVYLCASSISGSSYNEQFFGPGTRLTVL.

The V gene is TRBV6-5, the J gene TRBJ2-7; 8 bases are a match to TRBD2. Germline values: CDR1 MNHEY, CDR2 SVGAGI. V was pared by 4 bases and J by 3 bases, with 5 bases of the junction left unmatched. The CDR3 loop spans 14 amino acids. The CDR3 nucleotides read TGTGCCAGCAGTTTAAGCGGGGGTATCTACGAGCAGTACTTC. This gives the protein CASSLSGGIYEQYF.

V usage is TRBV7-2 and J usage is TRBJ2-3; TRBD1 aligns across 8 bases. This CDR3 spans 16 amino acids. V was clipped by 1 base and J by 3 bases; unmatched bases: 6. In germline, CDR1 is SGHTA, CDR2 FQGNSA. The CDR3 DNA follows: TGTGCCAGCAGCTTAGTTGCAGGGGGCATAACAGATACGCAGTATTTT. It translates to CASSLVAGGITDTQYF.